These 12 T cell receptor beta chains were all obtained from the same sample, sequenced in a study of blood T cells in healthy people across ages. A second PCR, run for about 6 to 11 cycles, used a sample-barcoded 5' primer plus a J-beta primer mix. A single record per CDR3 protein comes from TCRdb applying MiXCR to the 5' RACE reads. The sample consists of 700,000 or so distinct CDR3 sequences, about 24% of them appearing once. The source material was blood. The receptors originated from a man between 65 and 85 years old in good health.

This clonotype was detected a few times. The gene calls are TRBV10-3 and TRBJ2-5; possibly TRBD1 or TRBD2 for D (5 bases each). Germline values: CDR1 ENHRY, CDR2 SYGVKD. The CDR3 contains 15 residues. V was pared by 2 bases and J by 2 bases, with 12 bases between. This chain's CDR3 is CAISETAGRQETQYF. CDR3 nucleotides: TGTGCCATCAGTGAGACGGCAGGGAGACAAGAGACCCAGTACTTC.

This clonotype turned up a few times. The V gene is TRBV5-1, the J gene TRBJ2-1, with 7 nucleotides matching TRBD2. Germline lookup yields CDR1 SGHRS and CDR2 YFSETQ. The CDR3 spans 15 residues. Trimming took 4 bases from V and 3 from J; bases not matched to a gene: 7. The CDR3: CASSPLRGNYNEQFF. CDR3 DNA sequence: TGCGCCAGCAGCCCCTTGCGGGGGAACTACAATGAGCAGTTCTTC.

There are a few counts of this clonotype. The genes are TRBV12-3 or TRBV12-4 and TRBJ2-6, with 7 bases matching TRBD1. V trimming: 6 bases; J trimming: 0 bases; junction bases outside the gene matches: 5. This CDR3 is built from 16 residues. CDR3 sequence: CASRDTGASGANVLTF. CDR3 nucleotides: TGTGCCAGCAGAGATACAGGGGCCTCTGGGGCCAACGTCCTGACTTTC.

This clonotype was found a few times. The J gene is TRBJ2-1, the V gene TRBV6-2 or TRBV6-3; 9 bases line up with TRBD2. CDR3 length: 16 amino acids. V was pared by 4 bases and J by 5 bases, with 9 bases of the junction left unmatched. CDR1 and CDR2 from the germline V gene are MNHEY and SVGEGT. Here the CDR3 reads CASSLSVAGDHNEQFF. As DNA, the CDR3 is TGTGCCAGCAGTTTATCCGTAGCGGGAGACCACAATGAGCAGTTCTTC.

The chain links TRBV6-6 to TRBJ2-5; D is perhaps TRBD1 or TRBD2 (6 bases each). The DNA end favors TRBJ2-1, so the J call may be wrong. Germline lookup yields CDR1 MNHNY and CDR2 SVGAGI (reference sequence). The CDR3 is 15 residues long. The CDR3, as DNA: TGTGCCAGCATGGTTCCGGGGGCCCTGAACAATGAGCAGTTCTTC. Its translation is CASMVPGALNNEQFF.

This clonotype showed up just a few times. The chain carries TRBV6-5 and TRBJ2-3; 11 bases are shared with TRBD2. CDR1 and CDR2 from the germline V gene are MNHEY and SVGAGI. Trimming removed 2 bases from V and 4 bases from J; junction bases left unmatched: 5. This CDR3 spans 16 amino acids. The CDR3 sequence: CASSYVASGRSDTQYF. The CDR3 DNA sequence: TGTGCCAGCAGTTACGTCGCTAGCGGGAGGTCAGATACGCAGTATTTT.

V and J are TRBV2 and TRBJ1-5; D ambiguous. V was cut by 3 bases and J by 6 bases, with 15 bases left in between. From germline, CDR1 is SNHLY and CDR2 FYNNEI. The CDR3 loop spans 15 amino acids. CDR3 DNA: TGTGCCAGCAGTGAGGATAGGGCAGGTTCTCAGCCCCAGCATTTT. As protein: CASSEDRAGSQPQHF.

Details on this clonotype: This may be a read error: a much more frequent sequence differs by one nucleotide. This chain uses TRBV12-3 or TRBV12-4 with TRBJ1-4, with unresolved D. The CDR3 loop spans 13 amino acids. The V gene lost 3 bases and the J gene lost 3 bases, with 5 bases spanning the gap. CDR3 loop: CASSFQANEKLFF. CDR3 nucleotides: TGTGCCAGCAGTTTTCAGGCTAATGAAAAACTGTTTTTT.

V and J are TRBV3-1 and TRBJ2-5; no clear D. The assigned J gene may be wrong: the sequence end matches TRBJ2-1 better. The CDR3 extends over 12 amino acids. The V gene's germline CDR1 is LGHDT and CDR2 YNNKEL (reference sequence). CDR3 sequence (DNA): TGTGCCAGCAGCCACACTCGGTATGAGCAGTTCTTC. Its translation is CASSHTRYEQFF.

The CDR3 DNA reads as TGCAGTGCTACGGATACTCTAGCCAAAAACATTCAGTACTTC. Its translation is CSATDTLAKNIQYF. V gene TRBV20-1 combines with J gene TRBJ2-4; no clear D gene. Germline CDR1 and CDR2: DFQATT and SNEGSKA (reference sequence). The CDR3 is made up of 14 amino acids. Trimming removed 4 bases from V and 0 bases from J, with 10 bases in between.

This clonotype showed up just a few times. CDR3 nucleotides: TGTGCCATCAATGACCTGACGGAGGATACGCAGTATTTT. This encodes CAINDLTEDTQYF. This sequence joins TRBV10-3 and TRBJ2-3; the D is unclear. This CDR3 region has 13 residues. The germline V gene has CDR1 ENHRY and CDR2 SYGVKD. V was cut by 7 bases and J by 6 bases, with 14 bases left in between.

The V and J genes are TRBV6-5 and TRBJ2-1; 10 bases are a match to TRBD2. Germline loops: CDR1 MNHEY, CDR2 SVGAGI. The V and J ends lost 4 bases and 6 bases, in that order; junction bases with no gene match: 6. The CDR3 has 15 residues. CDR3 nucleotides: TGTGCCAGCAGTTCGCTAGCGGGGGCCATCAATGAGCAGTTCTTC. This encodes CASSSLAGAINEQFF.